This T cell receptor beta chain was recorded in a study of siplizumab effects on memory and regulatory T cells. Study outcomes and limitations: A naive or memory phenotype could not be assigned to roughly 75-97% of the proliferating CD4+ or CD8+ clones. Naive T cells looked more diverse than memory cells, and they looked like major contributors to the alloresponse.

This clone was observed once. Its antigen is still unknown. Germline CDR1 is MNHEY and CDR2 is SMNVEV (reference sequence). Trimming took 5 bases from V and 7 from J, leaving 10 bases between them. The CDR3 length is 12 residues. TCR templates, some 10^5 per sample, were assayed. Sequenced by immunoSEQ multiplex PCR; TCRdb stores in-frame clones only, minus some. The sample consists of 90,000 to 95,000 clones, roughly 96% of them appearing once. The source is a human donor in good health. The chain has TRBV27 and TRBJ2-3, with D tentatively TRBD1 or TRBD2 (5 bases each). The sequencing input was naive CD4+ T cells sorted from blood. CDR3 region: CASSLPGHTQYF. DNA for the CDR3: TGTGCCAGCAGTCTTCCGGGACATACGCAGTATTTT.